This T cell receptor beta chain was recovered during a study of T cells in Graves' hyperthyroidism and ophthalmopathy. This clonotype was counted many times. Its antigen is not known. The sample, blood from the first hyperthyroidism diagnosis, precedes any ophthalmopathy symptoms. TCR beta CDR3 regions were amplified from RNA. The primer set for the first-round RT-PCR of the TCR CDR3 was HTBI. In TCRdb, the multiplex PCR reads were re-called with MiXCR into one record per CDR3 protein. Of roughly 150,000 distinct CDR3 sequences listed, 8% to 9.5% are singletons. Study-level results: Ophthalmopathy and stable hyperthyroidism were told apart by a 13 V-J model.

CDR1 SGHAT and CDR2 FQNNGV come from the germline V gene. The CDR3 length is 12 residues. Trimming took 5 bases from V and 7 from J, leaving 11 bases between them. This rearrangement joins TRBV11-2 to TRBJ1-1; tentatively, D is TRBD1 (5 bases). The clonotype comes from a woman between 18 and 29 years old with Graves' hyperthyroidism that later progressed to Graves' ophthalmopathy. Specimen: blood. The CDR3 nucleotides are TGTGCCAGCAGCCTGGGACTTATTGAAGCTTTCTTT. It codes for CASSLGLIEAFF.